This T cell receptor (beta chain) was documented in a study of T-cell reconstitution after alpha-beta-depleted transplantation in children. Study observations and caveats: About two months after transplant, alpha-beta T cells reportedly came from several hundred expanded graft clones. From newly produced T cells came most of the T-cell counts and diversity one year after transplant.

There are a few counts of this clonotype. Its antigen remains unidentified. The CDR3 loop spans 13 amino acids. CDR1 is DFQATT and CDR2 is SNEGSKA in the germline V gene (reference sequence). V was trimmed by 5 bases and J by 3 bases, leaving 11 bases between them. Unique molecular identifiers were used to barcode this TCRbeta library. TCRdb used MiXCR to reprocess the PCR reads, holding one entry per CDR3 protein. This repertoire shows 450,000 to 700,000 distinct CDR3 sequences, 25% to 30% found once; its top ten account for around 36%. The origin of this receptor is a boy younger than two with Wiskott-Aldrich syndrome, due to receive a stem cell transplant. The sample consisted of PBMCs, taken before TCRalphabeta/CD19-depleted stem cell transplant. V usage is TRBV20-1 and J usage is TRBJ2-1, with a possible D match to TRBD2 (6 bases). The CDR3 DNA sequence: TGCAGTGCTCTCCGGGAGTTCTACAATGAGCAGTTCTTC. It translates to CSALREFYNEQFF.